The T cell receptor (beta chain) described here comes from a study of T cell repertoires in cytomegalovirus infection. Overall study context: The authors relied on CMV epitopes, both recently identified HLA-C-restricted and well-studied HLA-B-restricted. Matching HLA type, along with CMV infection, was indicated by public TCR beta signatures.

Germline V lookup: CDR1 LNHDA, CDR2 SQIVND (reference sequence). The V segment lost 2 bases and the J segment 9 bases; nucleotides outside the gene matches: 16. The CDR3 runs 18 residues. Notes on the study in general: It was HLA-C-restricted CMV-specific TCR beta clonotypes that dominated the response ex vivo. Individuals carrying CMV plus the relevant HLA were identified by cumulative frequency of public TCR beta families.

TCRdb used MiXCR to reprocess the reads, holding one entry per CDR3 protein. The sample yields about a million distinct CDR3 sequences, approximately 33% seen once. A note on this clonotype: Its antigen is not identified.

The chain links TRBV19 to TRBJ2-1, with 10 nucleotides matching TRBD1. The sequences come from cultured CD8+ T cells from PBMCs, collected from culture after CMV antigen stimulation. This receptor was taken from a human donor in good health (CMV status not recorded). Some clones in this sample may be carry-over from other donors' samples. CDR3 protein: CASSISLLRTGGEGEQFF. The CDR3 DNA reads TGTGCCAGTAGTATAAGCCTCCTACGGACAGGGGGAGAAGGTGAGCAGTTCTTC.